This TCR beta chain was identified in a study of shared clonotypes between healthy human individuals (TCRdb year 2020). Background on the whole study: A few men and a couple of women, aged 18 to 49 years, made up the cohort. Per donor, leukapheresis produced somewhere between about 0.9 and 9.5 billion PBMCs. For each donor, CD4 naive and CD4 memory were each given three plates, CD8 naive was given two plates, and CD8 memory was given one plate. To increase sequencing depth and limit assay-specific biases, different laboratories used diverse techniques to prepare libraries and sequence TCR repertoires. The study deeply sequenced blood TCR repertoires of about 5 healthy adults to estimate repertoire size and the extent of clonotype sharing between individuals.

About this clone: Its specific antigen is unknown. No clone much larger than this one lies a single base away; base qualities are absent.

Using the deep immunoSEQ assay, multiplex PCR amplified TCR CDR3 regions from genomic DNA. Extracted genomic DNA from each cell subset was distributed evenly across all wells of several immunoSEQ 96-well plates, and each plate was treated as a replicate. For sorted subsets, approximately 210 ng of genomic DNA, equivalent to 30,000 or so T cell genomes, went into each replicate PCR. Purified libraries were measured with a Qubit 3.0 fluorometer, size-checked on a Bioanalyzer 2100, and measured again with the KAPA Library Quantification kit. A separate single-read 150-cycle Illumina NextSeq 550 flow cell was used to sequence each immunoSEQ 96-well plate. Per the original workflow: The immunoSEQ output contained only junctional sequences without quality scores, so filtering could not match that applied to full-length reads. To assign V/J genes and CDR3, sequences were annotated using PyIR, a Python wrapper for IgBLAST v1.9, with IMGT germline references. Reads were removed for weak V/J assignments (E-value above 1e-6), missing CDR3, stop codons, out-of-frame junctions, or ambiguous translated residues. V3J clonotypes were defined as sequences sharing the same inferred V gene, J gene, and CDR3 amino acid sequence. Percentage overlap between repertoires was calculated by dividing the number of shared unique clonotypes by the size of the smaller repertoire. Repertoire richness was assessed with RTK rarefaction, the Chao1 estimator, and Recon v2.1 estimates of unobserved clonotypes. Generation probabilities were computed with OLGA for all TCRbeta clonotypes obtained by the gDNA method from a few donors. TCRdb retrieved this table from immuneACCESS and kept in-frame rearrangements only. Not all clones are present; in checked studies, unresolved V genes account for under half, and no reason is known for the remainder. The V and J calls and clone size come from that table; D and trimming were worked out from the DNA. The sample includes over a million clones, with 75% to 85% observed a single time. The ten largest make up 0.52% of the sample.

The CDR3 contains 15 residues, cysteine and phenylalanine counted. The DNA shown is the 45-base CDR3, in frame from base 1. V is shortened by 2 bases, J by 4 bases, and the region joining them spans 16 bases. Via the germline V gene (reference sequence), CDR1 is GTSNPN and CDR2 SVGIG. The donors were healthy, HIV-negative adults with no recently reported acute infections or vaccinations. Every donor was a Caucasian adult living in Nashville, Tennessee, USA. Magnetic negative selection was used to enrich CD4+ T cells, after which naive cells were positively selected on CD45RA and the negative fraction became the memory subset. After blood collection by leukapheresis, PBMCs were isolated using Ficoll-Histopaque density gradient centrifugation and then cryopreserved in the vapor phase of liquid nitrogen. Analytical flow cytometry was used to check the purity and quantity of each magnetically sorted T cell population. Each sorted fraction had its genomic DNA isolated and then quantified by UV absorbance on a Nanodrop 2000c.

What the study reported, not specific to this receptor: Estimated clonotype richness was generally larger for naive than for memory subsets. Even with the large sequencing depth, rarefaction of the sorted-subset datasets indicated that sequencing was incomplete. Only blood was sampled, and tissue TCR repertoires likely differ from those in blood. Based on pairwise subsampling, the degree of clonotype sharing among donors was expected to be affected by sequencing depth. Roughly 5% of naive CD4, roughly 3.5% of naive CD8, roughly 2.5% of memory CD4, and less than 0.45% of memory CD8 clonotypes were shared across several donors. The genetic and exposure-history diversity represented was limited by the small number of donors. Compared with non-shared clonotypes, clonotypes shared by all four sorted-subset donors had higher generation probabilities.

The sequencing sample was made of memory CD4+ T cells from PBMCs. The cell subset or site label corresponds to: CD45RA-negative fraction. Here the chain combines TRBV30 and TRBJ2-3; a tentative D match to TRBD2 spans 5 bases. The clonotype originates from a man younger than 35 in good health. Some clones in this sample may be carry-over from other donors' samples. The bases read TGTGCCTGGAGTTGGCGCCAGAGGGCCGCAGATACGCAGTATTTT. This codes for CAWSWRQRAADTQYF.